These 15 T cell receptor beta chains were sequenced from one sample in a study of somatic mutations in cytotoxic T cells in rheumatoid arthritis. The data were produced by immunoSEQ multiplex PCR, yet TCRdb's version contains in-frame clones alone and is incomplete. The profile covers approximately 5,800 clones, with approximately 67% appearing a single time and 35% to 45% taken by the ten largest. Sequenced: CD8+ T cells sorted from blood. Receptors originate from a woman aged 45-59 years in good health.

The chain joins TRBV6-4 to TRBJ1-6; tentative D call: TRBD1 (5 bases). This CDR3 spans 14 amino acids. Per germline, CDR1 MRHNA and CDR2 SNTAGT. With 3 bases removed from V and 5 bases from J, the gap between germline ends came to 8 bases. CDR3 amino acids: CASSDRGDNSPLHF. The CDR3, as DNA: TGTGCCAGCAGTGATCGGGGGGATAATTCACCCCTCCACTTT.

This chain links TRBV7-9 with TRBJ2-1; D perhaps matches TRBD1 (5 bases). There are 15 residues in the CDR3. V gave up 5 bases and J gave up 5 bases, with 16 bases separating them. From germline, CDR1 is SEHNR and CDR2 FQNEAQ (reference sequence). CDR3 amino acids: CASSRGHRPDNEQFF. The CDR3 DNA reads as TGTGCCAGCAGCCGCGGCCACAGGCCTGACAATGAGCAGTTCTTC.

The chain has TRBV9 and TRBJ2-7; 8 bases match TRBD1. This CDR3 is 14 amino acids long. Germline CDR1 and CDR2: SGDLS and YYNGEE. The J segment lost 6 bases and the V segment lost 0 bases, leaving 5 bases of the junction unmatched. The CDR3 bases are TGTGCCAGCAGCGTAGCGTACAGGGGGAGCGAGCAGTACTTC. Protein sequence: CASSVAYRGSEQYF.

The table lists this clone with a few counts. This sequence joins TRBV15 and TRBJ1-2; tentative D call: TRBD1 (5 bases). The CDR3 covers 13 residues. V lost 4 bases, J lost 3 bases, and 9 bases lay in between. The V gene's germline CDR1 is LNHNV and CDR2 YYDKDF (reference sequence). CDR3 coding DNA: TGTGCCACCAGCACCGGGACTGACTATGGCTACACCTTC. Protein sequence: CATSTGTDYGYTF.

This clone was counted once. CDR3 DNA sequence: TGTGCCAGCAGTTATCAACTCGGGGTCACAGATACGCAGTATTTT. It specifies CASSYQLGVTDTQYF. The chain carries TRBV27 and TRBJ2-3, with a weak D call TRBD2 (5 bases). CDR1 MNHEY and CDR2 SMNVEV come from the germline V gene (reference sequence). CDR3 length: 15 amino acids. V lost 4 bases to trimming and J lost 2 bases, with 13 bases between them.

The chain combines TRBV27 with TRBJ1-1, with D hard to call. The ends were cut back, 1 base at V and 0 bases at J, with 9 bases in the middle. The CDR3 runs to 15 residues. Germline lookup yields CDR1 MNHEY and CDR2 SMNVEV (reference sequence). The CDR3 DNA reads as TGTGCCAGCAGTTTATGGCGGGGAGTGAACACTGAAGCTTTCTTT. Translating it yields CASSLWRGVNTEAFF.

This clone was counted a few times. CDR3 DNA: TGTGCCAGCAGGGGAGCCGGGGGGGGGTCCTACGAGCAGTACTTC. Protein: CASRGAGGGSYEQYF. V gene TRBV9 combines with J gene TRBJ2-7; TRBD2 aligns across 8 bases. The CDR3 is 15 amino acids. CDR1 and CDR2 from the germline V gene are SGDLS and YYNGEE. V lost 5 bases and J lost 1; bases outside the gene matches: 8.

This rearrangement joins TRBV2 to TRBJ1-2; D may be TRBD1 (5 bases). The V gene's germline CDR1 is SNHLY and CDR2 FYNNEI. The CDR3 contains 16 residues. Trimming left V 1 base short and J 8 bases short, with 20 bases between. CDR3 sequence: CASSEVRDYPTMGYTF. The DNA for the CDR3 is TGTGCCAGCAGTGAAGTGCGGGACTACCCAACTATGGGCTACACCTTC.

The DNA of the CDR3 is TGTGCCAGCACTTCTTTTGAGGGCCGCCCCGGTGAGCAGTTCTTC. This sequence encodes CASTSFEGRPGEQFF. The chain employs TRBV7-9 and TRBJ2-1, with a weak D call TRBD2 (5 bases). In germline, CDR1 is SEHNR, CDR2 FQNEAQ (reference sequence). Trimming removed 7 bases from V and 9 bases from J, with 22 bases in between. CDR3 length: 15 residues.

The rearrangement joins TRBV7-9 to TRBJ2-7; a weak D match, TRBD2 (6 bases). Trimming removed 4 bases from V and 4 bases from J, with 17 bases in between. The CDR3 has 15 residues. The germline V gene encodes CDR1 SEHNR and CDR2 FQNEAQ (reference sequence). DNA for the CDR3: TGTGCCAGCAGCTCGATCCGGGGAGGAGGTTACGAGCAGTACTTC. Protein product: CASSSIRGGGYEQYF.

This clone was found a few times. The chain has TRBV5-1 and TRBJ2-7; D remains ambiguous. Germline V lookup: CDR1 SGHRS, CDR2 YFSETQ. V shed 0 bases and J shed 5 bases, with 9 bases lying between them. This CDR3 is built from 13 residues. Here the CDR3 DNA reads TGCGCCAGCAGCTTGGCCCCAACAGACGAGCAGTACTTC. It encodes CASSLAPTDEQYF. The full variable domain, its missing parts supplied by reference TRBV5-1 and TRBJ2-7, is KAGVTQTPRYLIKTRGQQVTLSCSPISGHRSVSWYQQTPGQGLQFLFEYFSETQRNKGNFPGRFSGRQFSNSRSEMNVSTLELGDSALYLCASSLAPTDEQYFGPGTRLTVT.

The CDR3 coding sequence is TGTGCCAGCAGCGCCCTCGCAGGGGCTCGGGAGGATTCACCCCTCCACTTT. The encoded protein is CASSALAGAREDSPLHF. The chain combines TRBV9 with TRBJ1-6; D is possibly TRBD1 (6 bases). V was pared by 3 bases and J by 8 bases, with 21 bases between. The CDR3 is 17 residues long. The germline V gene has CDR1 SGDLS and CDR2 YYNGEE.

DNA for the CDR3: TGTGCCAGCAGTTTGAGGCGCGGGGGGAACACAGATACGCAGTATTTT. Amino acids: CASSLRRGGNTDTQYF. This sequence joins TRBV27 and TRBJ2-3; 8 bases agree with TRBD2. The CDR3 consists of 16 residues. The J segment lost 2 bases and the V segment lost 3 bases, leaving 7 bases of the junction unmatched. Germline assignment: CDR1 MNHEY and CDR2 SMNVEV (reference sequence).

The chain's CDR3 is CASTPGQKNSPLHF. The CDR3 DNA reads as TGTGCCAGTACCCCGGGACAGAAAAATTCACCCCTCCACTTT. The chain joins TRBV19 to TRBJ1-6, with 7 bases that match TRBD1. Germline values: CDR1 LNHDA, CDR2 SQIVND (reference sequence). V trimming: 7 bases; J trimming: 7 bases; junction bases outside the gene matches: 7. This CDR3 is built from 14 residues.

CDR3 region: CASIRGRGQTEAFF. The CDR3 coding sequence is TGTGCCAGTATAAGGGGCAGGGGGCAGACTGAAGCTTTCTTT. The gene calls are TRBV19 and TRBJ1-1; TRBD1 matches 8 bases. J was trimmed by 5 bases and V by 7 bases; bases with no gene match: 9. The germline gives CDR1 LNHDA, CDR2 SQIVND (reference sequence). The CDR3 length is 14 residues. Supplemented by reference TRBV19 and TRBJ1-1, the full variable domain reads DGGITQSPKYLFRKEGQNVTLSCEQNLNHDAMYWYRQDPGQGLRLIYYSQIVNDFQKGDIAEGYSVSREKKESFPLTVTSAQKNPTAFYLCASIRGRGQTEAFFGQGTRLTVV.